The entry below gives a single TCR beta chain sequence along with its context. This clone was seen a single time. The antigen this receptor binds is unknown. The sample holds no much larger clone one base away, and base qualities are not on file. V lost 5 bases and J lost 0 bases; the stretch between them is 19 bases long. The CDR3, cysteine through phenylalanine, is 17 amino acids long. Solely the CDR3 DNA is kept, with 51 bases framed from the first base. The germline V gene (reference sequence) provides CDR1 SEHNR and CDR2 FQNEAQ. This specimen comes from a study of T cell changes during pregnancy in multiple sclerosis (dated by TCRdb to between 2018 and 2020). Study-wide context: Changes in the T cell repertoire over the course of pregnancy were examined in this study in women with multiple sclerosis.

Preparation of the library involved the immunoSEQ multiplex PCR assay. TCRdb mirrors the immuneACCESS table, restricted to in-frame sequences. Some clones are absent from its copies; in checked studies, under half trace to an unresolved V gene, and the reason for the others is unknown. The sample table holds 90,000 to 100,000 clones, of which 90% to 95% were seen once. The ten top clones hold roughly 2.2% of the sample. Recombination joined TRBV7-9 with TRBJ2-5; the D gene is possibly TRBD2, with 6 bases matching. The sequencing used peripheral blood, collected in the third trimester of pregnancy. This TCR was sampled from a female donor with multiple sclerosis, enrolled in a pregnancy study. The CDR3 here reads CASSRNPGLDHQETQYF. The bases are TGTGCCAGCAGCCGTAACCCGGGACTGGACCACCAAGAGACCCAGTACTTC. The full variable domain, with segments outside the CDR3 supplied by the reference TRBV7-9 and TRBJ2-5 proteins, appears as DTGVSQNPRHKITKRGQNVTFRCDPISEHNRLYWYRQTLGQGPEFLTYFQNEAQLEKSRLLSDRFSAERPKGSFSTLEIQRTEQGDSAMYLCASSRNPGLDHQETQYFGPGTRLLVL.